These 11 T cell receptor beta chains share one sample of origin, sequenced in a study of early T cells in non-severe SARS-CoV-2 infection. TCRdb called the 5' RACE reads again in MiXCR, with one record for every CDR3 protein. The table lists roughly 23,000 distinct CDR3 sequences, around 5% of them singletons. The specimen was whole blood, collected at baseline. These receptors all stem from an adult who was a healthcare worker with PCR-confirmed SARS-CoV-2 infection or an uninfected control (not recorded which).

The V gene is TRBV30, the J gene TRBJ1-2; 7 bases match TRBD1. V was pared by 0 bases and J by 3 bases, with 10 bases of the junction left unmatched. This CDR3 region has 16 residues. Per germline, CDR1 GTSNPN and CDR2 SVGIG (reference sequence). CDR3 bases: TGTGCCTGGAGTGTACTACCGAGACAGGGCCACTATGGCTACACCTTC. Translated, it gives CAWSVLPRQGHYGYTF.

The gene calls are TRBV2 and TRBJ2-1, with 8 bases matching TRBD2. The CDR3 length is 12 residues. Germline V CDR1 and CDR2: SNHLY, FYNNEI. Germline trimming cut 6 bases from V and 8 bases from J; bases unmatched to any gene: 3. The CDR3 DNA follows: TGTGCCAGCAGCAAAGCGGGGGATGAGCAGTTCTTC. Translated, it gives CASSKAGDEQFF.

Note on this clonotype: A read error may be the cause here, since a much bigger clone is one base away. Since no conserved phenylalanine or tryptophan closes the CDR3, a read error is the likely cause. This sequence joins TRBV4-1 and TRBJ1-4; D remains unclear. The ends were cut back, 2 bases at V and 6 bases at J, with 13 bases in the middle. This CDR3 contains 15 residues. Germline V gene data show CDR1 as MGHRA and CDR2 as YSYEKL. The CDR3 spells CASSQRVEEDEKLFS. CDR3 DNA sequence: TGCGCCAGCAGCCAACGCGTGGAAGAGGATGAAAAACTGTTTTCT.

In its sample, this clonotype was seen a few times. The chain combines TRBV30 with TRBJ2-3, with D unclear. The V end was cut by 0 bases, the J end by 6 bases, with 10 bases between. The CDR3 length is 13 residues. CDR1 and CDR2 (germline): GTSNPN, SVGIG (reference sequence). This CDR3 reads CAWSVRRADTQYF. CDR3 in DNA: TGTGCCTGGAGTGTTCGTAGGGCGGATACGCAGTATTTT.

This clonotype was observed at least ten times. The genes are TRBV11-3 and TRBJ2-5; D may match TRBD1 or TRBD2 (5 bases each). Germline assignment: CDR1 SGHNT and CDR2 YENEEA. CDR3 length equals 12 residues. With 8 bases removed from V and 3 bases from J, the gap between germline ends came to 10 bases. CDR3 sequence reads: CASGLGEETQYF. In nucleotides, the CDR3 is TGTGCCAGCGGCCTGGGGGAAGAGACCCAGTACTTC.

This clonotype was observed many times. CDR3 in DNA: TGTGCCAGCAGCTTGGAACAGGGAAATTTTGATTCACCCCTCCACTTT. This sequence encodes CASSLEQGNFDSPLHF. The chain couples TRBV7-6 to TRBJ1-6; TRBD1 is a possible D gene (6 bases). The V and J ends lost 3 bases and 8 bases respectively, with 17 bases between them. Germline values: CDR1 SGHVS, CDR2 FNYEAQ. The CDR3 is 16 amino acids.

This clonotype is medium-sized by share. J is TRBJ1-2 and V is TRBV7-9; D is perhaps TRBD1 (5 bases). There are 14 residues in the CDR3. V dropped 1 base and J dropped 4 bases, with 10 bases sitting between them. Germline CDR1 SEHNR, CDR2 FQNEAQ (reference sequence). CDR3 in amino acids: CASSLGAGIYGYTF. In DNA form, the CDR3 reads TGTGCCAGCAGCTTAGGGGCAGGGATCTATGGCTACACCTTC. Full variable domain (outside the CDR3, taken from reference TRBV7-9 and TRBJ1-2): DTGVSQNPRHKITKRGQNVTFRCDPISEHNRLYWYRQTLGQGPEFLTYFQNEAQLEKSRLLSDRFSAERPKGSFSTLEIQRTEQGDSAMYLCASSLGAGIYGYTFGSGTRLTVV.

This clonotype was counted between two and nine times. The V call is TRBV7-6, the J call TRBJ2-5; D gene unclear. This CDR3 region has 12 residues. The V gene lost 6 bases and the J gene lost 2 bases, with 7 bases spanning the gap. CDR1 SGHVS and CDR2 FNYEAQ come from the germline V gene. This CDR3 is CASSRRQETQYF. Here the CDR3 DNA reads TGTGCCAGCAGTCGACGACAAGAGACCCAGTACTTC.

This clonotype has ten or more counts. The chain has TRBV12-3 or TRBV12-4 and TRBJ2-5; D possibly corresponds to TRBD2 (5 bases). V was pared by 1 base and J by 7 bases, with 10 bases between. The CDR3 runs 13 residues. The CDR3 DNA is TGTGCCAGCAGTTTAGGGCGAGGAGGGACCCAGTACTTC. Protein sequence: CASSLGRGGTQYF.

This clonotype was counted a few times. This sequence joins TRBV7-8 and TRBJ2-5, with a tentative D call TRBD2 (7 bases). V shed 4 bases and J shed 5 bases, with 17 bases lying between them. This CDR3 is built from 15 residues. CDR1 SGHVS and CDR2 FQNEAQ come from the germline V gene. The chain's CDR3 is CASSSLGGAGETQYF. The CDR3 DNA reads TGTGCCAGCAGCTCCCTTGGGGGGGCCGGGGAGACCCAGTACTTC. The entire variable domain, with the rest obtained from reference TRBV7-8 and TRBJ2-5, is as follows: GAGVSQSPRYKVAKRGQDVALRCDPISGHVSLFWYQQALGQGPEFLTYFQNEAQLDKSGLPSDRFFAERPEGSVSTLKIQRTQQEDSAVYLCASSSLGGAGETQYFGPGTRLLVL.

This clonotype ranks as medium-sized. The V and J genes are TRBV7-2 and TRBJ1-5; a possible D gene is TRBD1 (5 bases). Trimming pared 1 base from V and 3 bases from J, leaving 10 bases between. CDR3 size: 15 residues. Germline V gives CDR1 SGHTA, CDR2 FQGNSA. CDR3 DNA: TGTGCCAGCAGCTTAGGAGGCAGGGTCAATCAGCCCCAGCATTTT. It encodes CASSLGGRVNQPQHF.